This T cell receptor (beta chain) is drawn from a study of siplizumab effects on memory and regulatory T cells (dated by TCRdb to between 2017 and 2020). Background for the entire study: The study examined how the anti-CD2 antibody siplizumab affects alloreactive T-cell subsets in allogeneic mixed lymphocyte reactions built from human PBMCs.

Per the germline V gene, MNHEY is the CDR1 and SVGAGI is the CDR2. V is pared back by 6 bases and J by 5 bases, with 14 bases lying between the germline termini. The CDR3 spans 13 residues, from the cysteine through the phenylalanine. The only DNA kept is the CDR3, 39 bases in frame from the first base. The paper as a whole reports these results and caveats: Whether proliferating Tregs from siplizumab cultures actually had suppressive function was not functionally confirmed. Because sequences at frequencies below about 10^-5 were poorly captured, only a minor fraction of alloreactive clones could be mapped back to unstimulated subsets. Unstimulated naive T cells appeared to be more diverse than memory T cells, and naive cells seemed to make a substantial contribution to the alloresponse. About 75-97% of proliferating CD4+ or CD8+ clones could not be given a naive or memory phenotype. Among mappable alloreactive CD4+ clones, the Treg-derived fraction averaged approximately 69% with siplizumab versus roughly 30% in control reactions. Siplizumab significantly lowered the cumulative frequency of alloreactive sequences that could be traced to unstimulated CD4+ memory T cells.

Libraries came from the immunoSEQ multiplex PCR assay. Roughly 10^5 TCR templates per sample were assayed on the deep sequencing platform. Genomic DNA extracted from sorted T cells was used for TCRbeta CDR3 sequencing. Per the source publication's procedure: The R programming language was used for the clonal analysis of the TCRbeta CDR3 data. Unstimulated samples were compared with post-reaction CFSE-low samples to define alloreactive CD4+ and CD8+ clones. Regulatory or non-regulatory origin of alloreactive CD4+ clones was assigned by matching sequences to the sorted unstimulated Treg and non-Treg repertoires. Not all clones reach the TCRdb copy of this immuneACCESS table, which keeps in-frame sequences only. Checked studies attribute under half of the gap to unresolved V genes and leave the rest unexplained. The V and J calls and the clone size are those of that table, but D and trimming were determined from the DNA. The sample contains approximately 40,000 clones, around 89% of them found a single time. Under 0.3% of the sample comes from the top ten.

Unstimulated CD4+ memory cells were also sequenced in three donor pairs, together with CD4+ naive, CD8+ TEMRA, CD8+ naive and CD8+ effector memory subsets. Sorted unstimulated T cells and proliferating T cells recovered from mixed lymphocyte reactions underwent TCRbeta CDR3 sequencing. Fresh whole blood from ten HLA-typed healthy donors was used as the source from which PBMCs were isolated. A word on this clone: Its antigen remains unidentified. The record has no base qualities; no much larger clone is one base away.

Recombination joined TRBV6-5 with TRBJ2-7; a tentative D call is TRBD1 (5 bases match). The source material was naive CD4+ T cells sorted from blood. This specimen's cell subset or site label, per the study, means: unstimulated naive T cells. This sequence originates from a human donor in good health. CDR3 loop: CASRQGYFNEQYF. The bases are TGTGCCAGCAGGCAGGGCTATTTTAACGAGCAGTACTTC.